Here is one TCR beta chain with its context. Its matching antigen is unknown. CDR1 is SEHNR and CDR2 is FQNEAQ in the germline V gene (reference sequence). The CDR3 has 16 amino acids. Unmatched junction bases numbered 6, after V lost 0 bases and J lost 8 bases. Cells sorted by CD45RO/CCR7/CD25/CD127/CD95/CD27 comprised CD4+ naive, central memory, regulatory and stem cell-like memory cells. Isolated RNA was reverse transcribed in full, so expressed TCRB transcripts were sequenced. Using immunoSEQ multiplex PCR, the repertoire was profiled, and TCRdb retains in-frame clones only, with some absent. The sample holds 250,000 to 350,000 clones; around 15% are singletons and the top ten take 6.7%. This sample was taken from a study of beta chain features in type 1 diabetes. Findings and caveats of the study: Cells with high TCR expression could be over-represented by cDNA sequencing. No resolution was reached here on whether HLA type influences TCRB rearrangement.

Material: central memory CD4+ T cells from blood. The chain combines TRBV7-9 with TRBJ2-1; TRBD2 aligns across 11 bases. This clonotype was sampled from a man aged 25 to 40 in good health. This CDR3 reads CASSLATSGIGDEQFF. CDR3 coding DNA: TGTGCCAGCAGCTTAGCGACTAGCGGGATCGGCGATGAGCAGTTCTTC.